This TCR beta chain was observed in a study of T cells in Graves' hyperthyroidism and ophthalmopathy. The cohort's ophthalmopathy patients, a group with duration under 3 months, had a Clinical Activity Score of at least 3 and a NOSPECS grade of at least 4. CDR1 is SEHNR, CDR2 FQNEAQ, per germline (reference sequence). Trimming took off 4 bases at V and 0 bases at J, with 7 bases between the two ends. The CDR3 loop spans 15 amino acids. RNA transcripts served as the template for amplifying TCR beta CDR3 regions. An initial round of RT-PCR targeting the TCR CDR3 relied on the HTBI primer set. TCRdb called the multiplex PCR reads again in MiXCR, with one record for every CDR3 protein. The sample holds 250,000 to 300,000 distinct CDR3 sequences; roughly 18% are singletons and the top ten take less than 45%. This clonotype was counted a few times.

The sequencing input was blood. The sequence was collected from a man aged 50 or older with Graves' ophthalmopathy. The chain recombines TRBV7-9 with TRBJ2-6; possible D gene TRBD2, 6 bases. CDR3: CASSWEVSGANVLTF. In nucleotides, the CDR3 is TGTGCCAGCAGCTGGGAGGTCTCTGGGGCCAACGTCCTGACTTTC.